The 26 T cell receptor beta chains listed next were all sequenced from one sample in a study of shared clonotypes between healthy human individuals. Assay: immunoSEQ multiplex PCR; the TCRdb copy retains only in-frame clones and omits some. The profile shows approximately 720,000 clones, about two thirds of them singletons. The sample was memory CD4+ T cells sorted from blood. The subset: CD45RA-negative fraction. The receptors originated from a woman younger than 45 in good health.

The rearrangement uses TRBV28 and TRBJ2-7; D is unresolved. Trimming pared 3 bases from V and 2 bases from J, leaving 8 bases between. CDR1 MDHEN and CDR2 SYDVKM come from the germline V gene. CDR3 length: 13 amino acids. The CDR3 DNA reads TGTGCCAGCAGTTTCTCGACGGCCTACGAGCAGTACTTC. Protein product: CASSFSTAYEQYF.

This rearrangement joins TRBV6-4 to TRBJ2-3; possibly TRBD1 for D (6 bases). The CDR3 consists of 16 residues. The V and J ends lost 4 bases and 2 bases respectively, with 16 bases between them. From germline, CDR1 is MRHNA and CDR2 SNTAGT. The CDR3 here is CASSAVPGQLTDTQYF. In DNA, the CDR3 is TGTGCCAGCAGTGCCGTCCCGGGACAACTCACAGATACGCAGTATTTT.

The CDR3 loop reads CASSADRVWGLGANVLTF. CDR3 bases: TGTGCCAGCAGCGCGGATAGGGTGTGGGGCCTCGGGGCCAACGTCCTGACTTTC. The V call is TRBV9, the J call TRBJ2-6; possibly TRBD1 for D (5 bases). Trimming shortened V by 3 bases and J by 4 bases, and 20 bases separated the two germline ends. CDR1 and CDR2 (germline): SGDLS, YYNGEE. The CDR3 is 18 residues long.

The sample holds a few counts of this clone. The V call is TRBV19, the J call TRBJ2-2; 15 bases are a match to TRBD2. Trimming took 7 bases from V and 7 from J; bases not matched to a gene: 7. Germline values: CDR1 LNHDA, CDR2 SQIVND (reference sequence). The CDR3 spans 16 residues. CDR3 bases: TGTGCCAGTACCCCTGGGACTAGCGGGAGGTACGGGGAGCTGTTTTTT. It codes for CASTPGTSGRYGELFF.

This chain links TRBV28 with TRBJ2-5; 9 nucleotides match TRBD1. Unmatched junction bases numbered 5, after V lost 5 bases and J lost 1 base. The germline V gene has CDR1 MDHEN and CDR2 SYDVKM. CDR3 length: 15 residues. CDR3 in amino acids: CASSETGGIQETQYF. In DNA, the CDR3 is TGTGCCAGCAGTGAGACAGGGGGGATCCAAGAGACCCAGTACTTC.

This sequence joins TRBV10-3 and TRBJ1-4, with TRBD1 identical over 7 bases. The J segment lost 2 bases and the V segment lost 4 bases, leaving 1 base of the junction unmatched. The CDR3 has 14 amino acids. Germline V CDR1 and CDR2: ENHRY, SYGVKD. Here the CDR3 reads CAISVTGTNEKLFF. The CDR3 nucleotides read TGTGCCATCAGTGTGACAGGGACTAATGAAAAACTGTTTTTT.

The chain recombines TRBV5-6 with TRBJ1-5, with D uncertain. Germline values: CDR1 SGHDT, CDR2 YYEEEE. The CDR3 runs to 13 residues. V was shortened by 1 base and J by 10 bases, with 12 bases between the two germline ends. The CDR3: CASSLNGESPQHF. CDR3 DNA: TGTGCCAGCAGCTTGAATGGAGAAAGCCCCCAGCATTTT.

The rearrangement links TRBV5-4 to TRBJ2-7, with a weak D call TRBD2 (6 bases). Germline V gene sequence: CDR1 SGHNT, CDR2 YYREEE (reference sequence). CDR3 size: 17 residues. Trimming shortened V by 0 bases and J by 4 bases, and 20 bases separated the two germline ends. The CDR3 DNA reads TGTGCCAGCAGCTTGGCCGGGGGAGCGGCGAACACGTACGAGCAGTACTTC. Its translation: CASSLAGGAANTYEQYF.

The chain combines TRBV5-1 with TRBJ1-3; D gene ambiguous. Germline lookup yields CDR1 SGHRS and CDR2 YFSETQ. The CDR3 is 13 residues long. V shed 8 bases and J shed 0 bases, with 9 bases lying between them. CDR3: CASAMSSGNTIYF. The CDR3 region has the DNA TGCGCCAGTGCGATGAGCTCTGGAAACACCATATATTTT.

In this sample, this clone turned up once. The gene calls are TRBV18 and TRBJ2-3; 8 bases map to TRBD2. After removal of 2 bases from V and 4 bases from J, the junction contained 2 bases not matched to a gene. The CDR3 length is 14 residues. Germline V gene data show CDR1 as KGHSH and CDR2 as LQKENI. The CDR3 sequence is CASSPAGGPDTQYF. CDR3 bases: TGTGCCAGCTCACCAGCGGGAGGTCCAGATACGCAGTATTTT.

V is TRBV30 and J is TRBJ2-7; D call uncertain. CDR3 length equals 12 residues. CDR1 is GTSNPN, CDR2 SVGIG, per germline (reference sequence). V lost 4 bases to trimming and J lost 2 bases, with 9 bases between them. CDR3 DNA sequence: TGTGCCTGGACCCGGGTGACCTACGAGCAGTACTTC. Translating it yields CAWTRVTYEQYF.

The chain employs TRBV19 and TRBJ1-1; no clear D. This CDR3 spans 12 amino acids. Germline-derived CDR1 and CDR2 are LNHDA and SQIVND (reference sequence). V lost 10 bases to trimming and J lost 10 bases, with 19 bases between them. The chain's CDR3 is CATQARAGVAFF. CDR3 coding DNA: TGTGCCACCCAGGCAAGGGCCGGGGTAGCTTTCTTT. Filled out from reference TRBV19 and TRBJ1-1, the complete variable domain reads DGGITQSPKYLFRKEGQNVTLSCEQNLNHDAMYWYRQDPGQGLRLIYYSQIVNDFQKGDIAEGYSVSREKKESFPLTVTSAQKNPTAFYLCATQARAGVAFFGQGTRLTVV.

This clone has more than one count but fewer than ten. The same CDR3 also results from other DNA sequences found in this sample. The chain uses TRBV5-1 and TRBJ2-7; D is perhaps TRBD1 (6 bases). Germline V gene sequence: CDR1 SGHRS, CDR2 YFSETQ. The germline V and J ends were trimmed by 3 bases and 3 bases, with 7 bases remaining between them. CDR3 size: 12 residues. The CDR3 loop reads CASSSQGYEQYF. CDR3 bases: TGCGCCAGCAGCTCACAGGGCTACGAGCAGTACTTC.

This chain links TRBV7-8 with TRBJ2-5, with 9 bases lining up with TRBD2. Trimming at V came to 6 bases and at J to 4 bases, leaving 9 bases not matched to a gene. Germline V gives CDR1 SGHVS, CDR2 FQNEAQ. The CDR3 has 15 residues. The CDR3 here is CASSYSSGSGETQYF. Written as DNA, the CDR3 is TGTGCCAGCAGTTATAGTAGCGGGAGCGGAGAGACCCAGTACTTC.

This chain links TRBV28 with TRBJ2-1; 12 positions agree with TRBD1. The CDR3 runs to 15 residues. Germline loops: CDR1 MDHEN, CDR2 SYDVKM. V lost 6 bases to trimming and J lost 8 bases; unmatched junction nucleotides: 8. CDR3 nucleotide sequence: TGTGCCAGCAGGCAACCGGGACAGGGGGCCGATGAGCAGTTCTTC. This encodes CASRQPGQGADEQFF. The variable domain in full, with the rest retrieved from reference TRBV28 and TRBJ2-1, is DVKVTQSSRYLVKRTGEKVFLECVQDMDHENMFWYRQDPGLGLRLIYFSYDVKMKEKGDIPEGYSVSREKKERFSLILESASTNQTSMYLCASRQPGQGADEQFFGPGTRLTVL.

The chain carries TRBV5-6 and TRBJ1-2; D is uncertain. Germline V gene sequence: CDR1 SGHDT, CDR2 YYEEEE. CDR3 length: 15 residues. With 2 bases removed from V and 4 bases from J, the gap between germline ends came to 15 bases. CDR3 nucleotide sequence: TGTGCCAGCAGCTTTCAACAGAGGAGTATCTATGGCTACACCTTC. Translated, it gives CASSFQQRSIYGYTF.

The rearrangement links TRBV5-1 to TRBJ2-7; TRBD2 matches at 9 bases. The CDR3 covers 17 residues. The V gene's germline CDR1 is SGHRS and CDR2 YFSETQ. V lost 5 bases and J lost 5; bases outside the gene matches: 17. CDR3 DNA: TGCGCCAGCAGTCCGCCAGCCTTAGCGGGAGTCTCAAACGAGCAGTACTTC. Translation gives CASSPPALAGVSNEQYF.

The rearrangement uses TRBV2 and TRBJ1-3; the match to TRBD1 covers 9 bases. Losses at the gene ends were 6 bases for V and 4 bases for J; bases not matched to a gene: 7. The CDR3 loop spans 15 amino acids. CDR1 is SNHLY, CDR2 FYNNEI, per germline. The DNA for the CDR3 is TGTGCCAGCAGGGTCACAGGGGGCTACGGAAACACCATATATTTT. Translated, it gives CASRVTGGYGNTIYF.

V usage is TRBV2 and J usage is TRBJ1-4, with 8 positions matching TRBD1. The CDR3 covers 15 residues. Trimming removed 5 bases from V and 4 bases from J; junction bases left unmatched: 6. Germline CDR1 and CDR2: SNHLY and FYNNEI. The CDR3 loop reads CASSRTGLLNEKLFF. The CDR3 DNA reads as TGTGCCAGCAGTAGGACAGGGTTACTTAATGAAAAACTGTTTTTT. Using reference TRBV2 and TRBJ1-4 for the parts outside the CDR3, the full variable domain is EPEVTQTPSHQVTQMGQEVILRCVPISNHLYFYWYRQILGQKVEFLVSFYNNEISEKSEIFDDQFSVERPDGSNFTLKIRSTKLEDSAMYFCASSRTGLLNEKLFFGSGTQLSVL.

In the case of this clone: The same CDR3 also results from other DNA sequences found in this sample. The chain recombines TRBV2 with TRBJ2-5, with 9 bases lining up with TRBD1. Germline CDR1 and CDR2: SNHLY and FYNNEI. The CDR3 is 13 amino acids. The V and J ends lost 6 bases and 5 bases, in that order; junction bases with no gene match: 4. DNA for the CDR3: TGTGCCAGCAGCCGGGACAGGGAGGAGACCCAGTACTTC. Translation: CASSRDREETQYF.

J is TRBJ1-5 and V is TRBV15; maybe TRBD1 (5 bases). Trimming took off 3 bases at V and 0 bases at J, with 18 bases between the two ends. Germline V CDR1 and CDR2: LNHNV, YYDKDF (reference sequence). This CDR3 comprises 18 residues. This CDR3 reads CATSSGTQLGYSNQPQHF. The CDR3 DNA sequence: TGTGCCACCAGCAGCGGGACGCAACTAGGGTATAGCAATCAGCCCCAGCATTTT. Variable domain in full (rest from reference TRBV15 and TRBJ1-5): DAMVIQNPRYQVTQFGKPVTLSCSQTLNHNVMYWYQQKSSQAPKLLFHYYDKDFNNEADTPDNFQSRRPNTSFCFLDIRSPGLGDTAMYLCATSSGTQLGYSNQPQHFGDGTRLSIL.

This clone was seen a handful of times. The CDR3 nucleotides read TGTGCCACCAGCAGAGAGGGGGGGTTCCAAGAGACCCAGTACTTC. Translation: CATSREGGFQETQYF. The chain combines TRBV15 with TRBJ2-5; TRBD2 agrees at 7 bases. V dropped 0 bases and J dropped 1; count of bases not matched to a gene: 2. From germline, CDR1 is LNHNV and CDR2 YYDKDF (reference sequence). This CDR3 region has 15 residues.

V usage is TRBV5-1 and J usage is TRBJ2-6, with D perhaps matching TRBD1 or TRBD2 (5 bases each). V gave up 2 bases and J gave up 0 bases, with 12 bases separating them. The germline V gene has CDR1 SGHRS and CDR2 YFSETQ. CDR3 length: 17 amino acids. CDR3 DNA: TGCGCCAGCAGCTTCCTCCCGGGACCCTCTGGGGCCAACGTCCTGACTTTC. This codes for CASSFLPGPSGANVLTF. The full variable domain, in which reference TRBV5-1 and TRBJ2-6 provide the parts outside the CDR3, is KAGVTQTPRYLIKTRGQQVTLSCSPISGHRSVSWYQQTPGQGLQFLFEYFSETQRNKGNFPGRFSGRQFSNSRSEMNVSTLELGDSALYLCASSFLPGPSGANVLTFGAGSRLTVL.

The chain links TRBV5-5 to TRBJ1-2; possibly TRBD1 for D (6 bases). Germline values: CDR1 SGHKS, CDR2 YYEKEE (reference sequence). The CDR3 has 17 amino acids. Trimming took 2 bases from V and 4 from J, leaving 21 bases between them. The DNA of the CDR3 is TGTGCCAGCAGCTTCCTGGACAGCCCTGCGAACTCCTATGGCTACACCTTC. Its translation: CASSFLDSPANSYGYTF.

The V call is TRBV5-1, the J call TRBJ2-7, with D possibly being TRBD2 (6 bases). The CDR3 has 15 amino acids. Per germline, CDR1 SGHRS and CDR2 YFSETQ. V was shortened by 2 bases and J by 2 bases, with 14 bases between the two germline ends. The CDR3 spells CASSLEPGLPYEQYF. The CDR3 region has the DNA TGCGCCAGCAGCTTAGAACCGGGACTCCCCTACGAGCAGTACTTC.

This clone showed up just once. This CDR3 is CASSFDFYEQYF. DNA for the CDR3: TGTGCCAGCTCATTCGACTTCTACGAGCAGTACTTC. The rearrangement links TRBV18 to TRBJ2-7, with no clear D. V lost 5 bases, J lost 3 bases, and 8 bases lay in between. Germline V CDR1 and CDR2: KGHSH, LQKENI. The CDR3 consists of 12 residues.